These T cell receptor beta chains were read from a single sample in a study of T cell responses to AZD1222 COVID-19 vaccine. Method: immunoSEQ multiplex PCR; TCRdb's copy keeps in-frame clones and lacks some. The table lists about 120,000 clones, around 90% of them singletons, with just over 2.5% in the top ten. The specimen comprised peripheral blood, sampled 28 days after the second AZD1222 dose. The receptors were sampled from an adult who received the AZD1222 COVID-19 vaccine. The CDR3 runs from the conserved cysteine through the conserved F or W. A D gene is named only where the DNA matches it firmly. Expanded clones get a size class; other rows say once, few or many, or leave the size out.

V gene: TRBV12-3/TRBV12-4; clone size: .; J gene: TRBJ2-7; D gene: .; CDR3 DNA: TGTGCCAGCAGTTCCAATACCCTTCTAGAGCAGTACTTC; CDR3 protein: CASSSNTLLEQYF
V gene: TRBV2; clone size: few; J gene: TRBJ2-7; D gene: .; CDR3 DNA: TGTGCCAGCAGTTCCGGTCGGAATTCCTACGAGCAGTACTTC; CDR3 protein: CASSSGRNSYEQYF
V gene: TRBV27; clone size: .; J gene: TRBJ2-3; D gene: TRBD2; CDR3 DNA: TGTGCCAGCACCGTGAGGGTTAGCGGGGGGGCAGATACGCAGTATTTT; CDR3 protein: CASTVRVSGGADTQYF
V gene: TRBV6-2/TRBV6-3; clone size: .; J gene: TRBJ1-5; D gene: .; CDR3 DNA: TGTGCCAGCAGCCTTACTGAGGGGTTTGTTTCGCCCCAGCATTTT; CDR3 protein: CASSLTEGFVSPQHF
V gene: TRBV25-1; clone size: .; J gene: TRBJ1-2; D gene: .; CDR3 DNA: TGTGCCAGCAGTGAGTCGGGAGGGGCCTATGGCTACACCTTC; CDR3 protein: CASSESGGAYGYTF
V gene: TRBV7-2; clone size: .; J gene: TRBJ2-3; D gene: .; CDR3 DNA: TGTGCCAGCAGCTTATTGTGGGTTCCGGAGCTCTTGCGCGCAGATACGCAGTATTTT; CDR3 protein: CASSLLWVPELLRADTQYF
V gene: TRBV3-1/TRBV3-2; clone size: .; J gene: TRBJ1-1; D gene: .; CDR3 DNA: TGTGCCAGCAGCCAAGCCTCTTATGTAGGGTTGGATGAAGCTTTCTTT; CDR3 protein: CASSQASYVGLDEAFF
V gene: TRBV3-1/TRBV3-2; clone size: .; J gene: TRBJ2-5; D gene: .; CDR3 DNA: TGTGCCAGCAGCCAACCCTTTGGGCTAAAGCAAGAGACCCAGTACTTC; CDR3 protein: CASSQPFGLKQETQYF
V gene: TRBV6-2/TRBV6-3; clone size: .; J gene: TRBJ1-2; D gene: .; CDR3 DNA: TGTGCCAGCAGTCCCGTCTACTATGGCTACACCTTC; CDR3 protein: CASSPVYYGYTF
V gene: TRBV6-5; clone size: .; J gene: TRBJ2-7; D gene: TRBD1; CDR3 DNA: TGTGCCAGCAGTCCCGGGACAGGGGTCGACGAGCAGTACTTC; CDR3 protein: CASSPGTGVDEQYF
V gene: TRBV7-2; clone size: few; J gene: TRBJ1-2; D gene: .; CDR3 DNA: TGTGCCAGCAGCTCCCCAGGGACGGACTATGGCTACACCTTC; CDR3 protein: CASSSPGTDYGYTF
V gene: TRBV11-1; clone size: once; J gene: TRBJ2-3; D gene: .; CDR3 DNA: TGTGCCAGCAGCCAGGACCTATCCGATACGCAGTATTTT; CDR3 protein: CASSQDLSDTQYF
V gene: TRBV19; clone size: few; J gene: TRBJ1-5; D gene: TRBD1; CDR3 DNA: TGTGCCAGTAGTGGGACAGGGGGGACCAATCAGCCCCAGCATTTT; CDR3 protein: CASSGTGGTNQPQHF
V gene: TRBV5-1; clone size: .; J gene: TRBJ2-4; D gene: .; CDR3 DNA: TGCGCCAGCAGCTTGGGGGGCGAGAAAAACATTCAGTACTTC; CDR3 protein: CASSLGGEKNIQYF
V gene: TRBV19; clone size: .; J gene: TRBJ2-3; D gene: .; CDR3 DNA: TGTGCCAGTAGCGTAGCAAGCACAGATACGCAGTATTTT; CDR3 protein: CASSVASTDTQYF
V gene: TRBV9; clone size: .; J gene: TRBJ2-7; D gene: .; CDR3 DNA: TGTGCCAGCAGCTCCAGACAGGGAGGCGAGCAGTACTTC; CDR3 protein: CASSSRQGGEQYF
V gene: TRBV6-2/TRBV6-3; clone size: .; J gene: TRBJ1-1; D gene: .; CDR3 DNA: TGTGCCAGCAGCCACCAGGTGGGGGGCGAAGCTTTCTTT; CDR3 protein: CASSHQVGGEAFF
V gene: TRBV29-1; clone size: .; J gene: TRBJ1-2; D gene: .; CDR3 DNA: TGCAGCGTTCTCTCTACTTCCTATGGCTACACCTTC; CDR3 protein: CSVLSTSYGYTF
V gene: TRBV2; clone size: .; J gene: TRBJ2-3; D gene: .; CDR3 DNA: TGTGCCAGCAGGGTCGACCGAGCCACAGATACGCAGTATTTT; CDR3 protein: CASRVDRATDTQYF
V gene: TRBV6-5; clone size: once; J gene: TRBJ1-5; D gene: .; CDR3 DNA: TGTGCCAGCAGAGCAGATGGGGGCAATCAGCCCCAGCATTTT; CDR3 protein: CASRADGGNQPQHF
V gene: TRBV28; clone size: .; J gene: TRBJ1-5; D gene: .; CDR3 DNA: TGTGCCAGCAAACACGACAGCAATCAGCCCCAGCATTTT; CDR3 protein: CASKHDSNQPQHF
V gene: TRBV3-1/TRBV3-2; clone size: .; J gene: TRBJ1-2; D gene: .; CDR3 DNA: TGTGCCAGCAGCCACCGGCCGGCTAACTATGGCTACACCTTC; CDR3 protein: CASSHRPANYGYTF
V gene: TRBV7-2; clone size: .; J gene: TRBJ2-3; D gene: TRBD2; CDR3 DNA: TGTGCCAGCAGCTTAGCGCAGCGGGGGAGCACAGATACGCAGTATTTT; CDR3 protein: CASSLAQRGSTDTQYF
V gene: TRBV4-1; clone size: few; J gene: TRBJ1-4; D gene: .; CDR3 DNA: TGCGCCAGCAGCCCCCGACCGCTAGATAATGAAAAACTGTTTTTT; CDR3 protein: CASSPRPLDNEKLFF
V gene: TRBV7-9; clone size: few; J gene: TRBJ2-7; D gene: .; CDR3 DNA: TGTGCCAGCAGCTTGTTATTAGACAAGCAGTACTTC; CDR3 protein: CASSLLLDKQYF
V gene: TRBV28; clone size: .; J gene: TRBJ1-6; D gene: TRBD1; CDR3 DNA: TGTGCCAGCAGTTATTCAGGGGGCGGCAATTCACCCCTCCACTTT; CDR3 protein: CASSYSGGGNSPLHF
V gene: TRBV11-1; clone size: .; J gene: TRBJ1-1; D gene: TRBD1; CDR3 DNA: TGTGCCAGCAGCGCGGGACAGGGATTTGCTGAAGCTTTCTTT; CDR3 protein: CASSAGQGFAEAFF
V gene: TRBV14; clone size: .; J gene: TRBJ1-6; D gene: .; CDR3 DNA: TGTGCCAGCAGCCTCAGGGGTGGGAATTCACCCCTCCACTTT; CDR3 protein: CASSLRGGNSPLHF
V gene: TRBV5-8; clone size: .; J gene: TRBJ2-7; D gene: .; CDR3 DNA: TGTGCCAGCAGCTTGGCATCAGGGGTGACCGGTCGTGTCGAGCAGTACTTC; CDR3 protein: CASSLASGVTGRVEQYF
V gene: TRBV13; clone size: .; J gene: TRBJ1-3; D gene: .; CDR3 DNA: TGTGCCAGCAGCTTAGATGGTCCTGGAAACACCATATATTTT; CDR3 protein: CASSLDGPGNTIYF
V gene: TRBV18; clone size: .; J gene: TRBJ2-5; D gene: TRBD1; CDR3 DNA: TGTGCCAGCTCACTAACTTCCGGGACAGCCCAAGAGACCCAGTACTTC; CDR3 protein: CASSLTSGTAQETQYF
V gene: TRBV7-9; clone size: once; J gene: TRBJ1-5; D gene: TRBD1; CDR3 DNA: TGTGCCAGCAGTTGGACAGGGGGCAATCAGCCCCAGCATTTT; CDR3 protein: CASSWTGGNQPQHF
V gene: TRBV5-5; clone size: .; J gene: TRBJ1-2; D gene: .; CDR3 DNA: TGTGCCAGCAGCTACGACTCGTATGGCTACACCTTC; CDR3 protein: CASSYDSYGYTF
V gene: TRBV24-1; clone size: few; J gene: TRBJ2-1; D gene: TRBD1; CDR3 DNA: TGTGCCACCAGTGACAGGACAGGGATTTGGAGCGCGGACAATGAGCAGTTCTTC; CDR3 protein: CATSDRTGIWSADNEQFF
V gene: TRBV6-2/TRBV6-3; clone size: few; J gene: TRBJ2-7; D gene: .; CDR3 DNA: TGTGCCAGCAGTTACTCGCTCGGGTTATTTCCCGAGCAGTACTTC; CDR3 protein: CASSYSLGLFPEQYF
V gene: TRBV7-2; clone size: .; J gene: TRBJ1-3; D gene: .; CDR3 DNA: TGTGCCAGCAGCCCCCGGGGTGGGCCTGGAAACACCATATATTTT; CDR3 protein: CASSPRGGPGNTIYF
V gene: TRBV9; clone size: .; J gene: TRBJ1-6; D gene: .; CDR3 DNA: TGTGCCAGCAGCGTAGTGGGAGAGCGCTCACCCCTCCACTTT; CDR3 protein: CASSVVGERSPLHF
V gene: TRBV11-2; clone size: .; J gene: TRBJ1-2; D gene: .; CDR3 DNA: TGTGCCAGCAGCTCAAGTGGGGGGGTCGTCGGTGGCTACACCTTC; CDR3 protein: CASSSSGGVVGGYTF
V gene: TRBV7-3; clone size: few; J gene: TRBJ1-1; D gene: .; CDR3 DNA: TGTGCCAGCAGCTTTACATCGAACACTGAAGCTTTCTTT; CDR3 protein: CASSFTSNTEAFF
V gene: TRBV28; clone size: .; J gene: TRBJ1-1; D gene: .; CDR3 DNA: TGTGCCAGCAGTTCCCCCGACGGGGTCACTGAAGCTTTCTTT; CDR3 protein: CASSSPDGVTEAFF
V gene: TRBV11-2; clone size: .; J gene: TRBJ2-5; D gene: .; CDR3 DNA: TGTGCCAGCAGGGCCGATTCCGGTGGGACCCAGTACTTC; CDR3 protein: CASRADSGGTQYF
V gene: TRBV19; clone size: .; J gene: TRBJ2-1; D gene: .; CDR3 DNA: TGTGCCAGTAGTATAGGTTACAGGGATAATGAGCAGTTCTTC; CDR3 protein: CASSIGYRDNEQFF
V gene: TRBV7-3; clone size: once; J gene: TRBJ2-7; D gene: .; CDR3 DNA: TGTGCCAGCAGCTCCAACCCTCAGCCCACCCACGAGCAGTACTTC; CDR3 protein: CASSSNPQPTHEQYF
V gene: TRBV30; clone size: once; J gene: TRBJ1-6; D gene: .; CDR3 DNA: TGTGCCTGGAATAGGGGGAAATCACCCCTCCACTTT; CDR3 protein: CAWNRGKSPLHF
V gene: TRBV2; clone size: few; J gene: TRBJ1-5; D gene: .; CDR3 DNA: TGTGCCAGCAGTGAGTATACAGGGAGGAGCAATCAGCCCCAGCATTTT; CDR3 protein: CASSEYTGRSNQPQHF
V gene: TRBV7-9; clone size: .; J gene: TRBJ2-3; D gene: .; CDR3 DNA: TGTGCCAGCAGCGCGCCTTGGGGGGATACGCAGTATTTT; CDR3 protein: CASSAPWGDTQYF
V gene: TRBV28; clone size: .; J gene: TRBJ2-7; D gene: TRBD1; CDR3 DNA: TGTGCCAGCAGGACAGGGGCCTACGAGCAGTACTTC; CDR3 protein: CASRTGAYEQYF
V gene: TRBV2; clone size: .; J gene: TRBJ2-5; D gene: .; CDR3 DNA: TGTGCCAGCACTCCGGGGGAGACCCAGTACTTC; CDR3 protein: CASTPGETQYF